The clone carrying this T cell receptor beta chain came up once. Its cognate antigen is unknown. The CDR3 loop spans 14 amino acids. Germline CDR1 and CDR2: DFQATT and SNEGSKA (reference sequence). Deletions cut 3 bases from V and 4 bases from J, with 15 bases between. TCRdb fed the RT-PCR reads into MiXCR, producing one record per CDR3 protein. The sample has 700,000 to 800,000 distinct CDR3 sequences; roughly 18% are singletons. The record originates from a study of response to subunit inactivated influenza vaccine. Study outcomes and limitations: Each seasonal influenza vaccination, the authors suggested, recruits few new T cells.

The chain joins TRBV20-1 to TRBJ2-5; D may match TRBD1 or TRBD2 (6 bases each). This receptor was taken from a man aged 45-60 years who received an inactivated influenza vaccine. The input for sequencing was PBMCs from blood, taken around 5 days after vaccination. CDR3 protein: CSASPPGEAETQYF. CDR3 DNA sequence: TGCAGTGCTAGTCCCCCAGGGGAGGCAGAGACCCAGTACTTC.